This T cell receptor beta chain is from a study of memory CD4+ T cells and cytomegalovirus serostatus. Whole-study context: This sample comes from healthy Belgian adults, about 10 CMV seropositive, approximately 25 seronegative.

Study observations and caveats: CD4+ memory repertoires contained about 40% of the roughly 160 reported CMV TCRbeta sequences. Median bootstrapped AUC for CMV status was just under 0.97 originally, about 0.9 US-trained.

The CDR3 consists of 14 residues. V gave up 1 base and J gave up 8 bases, with 15 bases separating them. Germline V lookup: CDR1 SGHAT, CDR2 FQNNGV. The sort gate was single viable CD3+CD4+CD8-CD45RO+ cells for memory CD4+ T cells. Positive selection with CD4 microbeads enriched total CD4+ T cells. As regards this clone: Its specificity is unknown.

Using immunoSEQ multiplex PCR, the repertoire was profiled, and TCRdb retains in-frame clones only, with some absent. Among about 52,000 clones listed, approximately 82% were seen once. V usage is TRBV11-2 and J usage is TRBJ2-7; D perhaps matches TRBD1 (5 bases). The source of this sequence is an adult in good health and CMV-seropositive. Sequencing used memory CD4+ T cells from blood. The CDR3 DNA follows: TGTGCCAGCAGCTTAGTCCTCGGCAGGGCGCAGCAGTACTTC. It translates to CASSLVLGRAQQYF.